Below, 13 T cell receptor beta chains from the same sample are listed, as sequenced in a study of blood T cell repertoires in COVID-19. Generated by immunoSEQ multiplex PCR, the TCRdb table keeps only in-frame clones and is missing some. This table has roughly 66,000 clones, about 89% appearing once. The sample comprised peripheral blood. These receptor sequences come from a human donor in a cohort sampled during active COVID-19.

V usage is TRBV2 and J usage is TRBJ2-7, with 7 positions matching TRBD1. Germline V gene sequence: CDR1 SNHLY, CDR2 FYNNEI. V was pared by 6 bases and J by 5 bases, with 13 bases of the junction left unmatched. The CDR3 is made up of 15 amino acids. In DNA form, the CDR3 reads TGTGCCAGCAGCCTGACCAGGGACAGTCCTAACGAGCAGTACTTC. Translation gives CASSLTRDSPNEQYF.

V usage is TRBV19 and J usage is TRBJ2-6, with TRBD1 matching 12 bases. Germline V gene lookup returns CDR1 LNHDA and CDR2 SQIVND (reference sequence). The J segment lost 0 bases and the V segment lost 10 bases, leaving 10 bases of the junction unmatched. CDR3 size: 18 residues. Here the CDR3 DNA reads TGTGCCACCATGGGACAGGGGGCCCCCCGCTCTGGGGCCAACGTCCTGACTTTC. Amino acids: CATMGQGAPRSGANVLTF.

This clone was seen just once. V usage is TRBV7-2 and J usage is TRBJ2-2; 10 bases agree with TRBD2. CDR3 size: 16 residues. Germline lookup yields CDR1 SGHTA and CDR2 FQGNSA. J was trimmed by 6 bases and V by 2 bases; bases with no gene match: 6. The CDR3 protein is CASSLLSGGASGELFF. DNA of the CDR3: TGTGCCAGCAGCTTACTAAGCGGGGGGGCCTCCGGGGAGCTGTTTTTT.

The chain carries TRBV7-6 and TRBJ1-4, with 7 bases aligning to TRBD1. The CDR3 has 17 amino acids. Trimming took 1 base from V and 4 from J; bases not matched to a gene: 9. Looked up from germline, CDR1 is SGHVS and CDR2 is FNYEAQ. For the CDR3, the DNA is TGTGCCAGCAGCTTAGAACCCGGGACAGCGAATAATGAAAAACTGTTTTTT. Amino acids: CASSLEPGTANNEKLFF. The variable domain in full, with the rest retrieved from reference TRBV7-6 and TRBJ1-4, is GAGVSQSPRYKVTKRGQDVALRCDPISGHVSLYWYRQALGQGPEFLTYFNYEAQQDKSGLPNDRFSAERPEGSISTLTIQRTEQRDSAMYRCASSLEPGTANNEKLFFGSGTQLSVL.

V usage is TRBV5-1 and J usage is TRBJ2-5; 8 nucleotides match TRBD1. This CDR3 comprises 16 residues. V gave up 0 bases and J gave up 0 bases; unmatched junction bases: 4. Looked up from germline, CDR1 is SGHRS and CDR2 is YFSETQ. CDR3 in amino acids: CASSLAGQANQETQYF. The CDR3 DNA is TGCGCCAGCAGCTTGGCGGGACAGGCGAACCAAGAGACCCAGTACTTC.

The chain links TRBV28 to TRBJ1-1, with D possibly TRBD1 on 6 matching bases. V lost 3 bases, J lost 3 bases, and 14 bases lay in between. From germline, CDR1 is MDHEN and CDR2 SYDVKM. The CDR3 covers 15 residues. The CDR3 here is CASSFHGGGYTEAFF. In DNA, the CDR3 is TGTGCCAGCAGTTTTCATGGGGGCGGGTACACTGAAGCTTTCTTT.

The rearrangement uses TRBV29-1 and TRBJ2-7; 8 bases fit TRBD2. This CDR3 is 13 amino acids long. Trimming cost V 7 bases and J 4 bases; bases outside gene matches: 9. Germline values: CDR1 SQVTM, CDR2 ANQGSEA. CDR3 sequence: CSGSGGLYYEQYF. CDR3 DNA sequence: TGCAGCGGGAGCGGGGGTCTTTATTACGAGCAGTACTTC.

A few counts support this clone. CDR3 sequence: CASPGGGVPYEQYF. CDR3 bases: TGTGCCAGCCCCGGCGGAGGGGTCCCCTACGAGCAGTACTTC. The chain employs TRBV19 and TRBJ2-7, with D possibly matching TRBD2 (6 bases). The V gene's germline CDR1 is LNHDA and CDR2 SQIVND (reference sequence). This CDR3 is 14 amino acids long. Trimming removed 9 bases at V and 2 bases at J, with 17 bases between.

This rearrangement joins TRBV6-2 or TRBV6-3 to TRBJ2-7; 9 bases align to TRBD1. After removal of 2 bases from V and 1 base from J, the junction contained 3 bases not matched to a gene. The CDR3 consists of 15 residues. Germline assignment: CDR1 MNHEY and CDR2 SVGEGT. The CDR3 DNA follows: TGTGCCAGCAGTTACAGGGGACAGGGATCCTACGAGCAGTACTTC. The encoded protein is CASSYRGQGSYEQYF.

This clone occurred once. In DNA, the CDR3 is TGTGCCAGCAAACTAGGGAACACTGAAGCTTTCTTT. Its protein is CASKLGNTEAFF. This sequence joins TRBV3-1 (or the pseudogene TRBV3-2) and TRBJ1-1; no reliable D call. The germline CDR1 and CDR2 sequences are LGHDT and YNNKEL (reference sequence). This CDR3 comprises 12 residues. The V end was cut by 7 bases, the J end by 1 base, with 7 bases between.

A single count supports this clone. V usage is TRBV18 and J usage is TRBJ2-3, with 10 bases that match TRBD2. This CDR3 spans 15 amino acids. Germline V lookup: CDR1 KGHSH, CDR2 LQKENI. V dropped 6 bases and J dropped 5; count of bases not matched to a gene: 8. The CDR3 DNA reads as TGTGCCAGCTCGCCCAGCGGGGGGGCCGGAGATACGCAGTATTTT. This translates into CASSPSGGAGDTQYF.

The chain couples TRBV5-8 to TRBJ2-1; 10 bases match TRBD2. The CDR3 runs to 16 residues. CDR1 and CDR2 from the germline V gene are SGHTS and YDEGEE. V was pared by 2 bases and J by 5 bases, with 7 bases of the junction left unmatched. CDR3 protein: CASSFGERGGNNEQFF. As DNA, the CDR3 is TGTGCCAGCAGCTTCGGGGAGCGGGGGGGTAACAATGAGCAGTTCTTC.

This clone was seen a few times. The chain combines TRBV6-5 with TRBJ1-1, with D tentatively TRBD1 (6 bases). The CDR3 totals 15 residues. Germline CDR1 is MNHEY and CDR2 is SVGAGI. Deletions cut 0 bases from V and 0 bases from J, with 8 bases between. CDR3: CASSYSWGLNTEAFF. DNA of the CDR3: TGTGCCAGCAGTTACTCGTGGGGGCTGAACACTGAAGCTTTCTTT.